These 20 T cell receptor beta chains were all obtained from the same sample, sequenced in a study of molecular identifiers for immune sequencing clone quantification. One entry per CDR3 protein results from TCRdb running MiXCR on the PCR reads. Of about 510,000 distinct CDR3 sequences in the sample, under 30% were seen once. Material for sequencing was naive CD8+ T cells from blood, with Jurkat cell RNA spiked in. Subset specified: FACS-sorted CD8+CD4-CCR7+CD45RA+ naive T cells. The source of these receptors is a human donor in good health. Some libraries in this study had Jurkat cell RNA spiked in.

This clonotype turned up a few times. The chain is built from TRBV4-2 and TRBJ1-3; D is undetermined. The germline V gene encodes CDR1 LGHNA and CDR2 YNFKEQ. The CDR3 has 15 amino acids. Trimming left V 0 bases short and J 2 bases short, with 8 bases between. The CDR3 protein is CASSQESDAGNTIYF. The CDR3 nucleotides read TGTGCCAGCAGCCAAGAGTCAGATGCTGGAAACACCATATATTTT.

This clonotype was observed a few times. The CDR3 reads CATRRGGNQETQYF. The CDR3 DNA reads as TGTGCCACCAGGAGGGGGGGGAACCAAGAGACCCAGTACTTC. The chain couples TRBV7-9 to TRBJ2-5; D is perhaps TRBD2 (7 bases). The CDR3 runs to 14 residues. Trimming left V 10 bases short and J 0 bases short, with 15 bases between. From germline, CDR1 is SEHNR and CDR2 FQNEAQ (reference sequence).

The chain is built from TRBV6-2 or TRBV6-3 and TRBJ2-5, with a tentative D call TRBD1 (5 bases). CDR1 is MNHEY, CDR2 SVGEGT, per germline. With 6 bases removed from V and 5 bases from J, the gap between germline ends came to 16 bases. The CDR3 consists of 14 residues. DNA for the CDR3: TGTGCCAGCAGCCAGACAGTAGCTGGGGAGACCCAGTACTTC. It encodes CASSQTVAGETQYF.

In nucleotides, the CDR3 is TGCAGTGCTAGAGAGGCGGGTGTCCTCTACGAGCAGTACTTC. This encodes CSAREAGVLYEQYF. The genes are TRBV20-1 and TRBJ2-7, with a weak D call TRBD2 (5 bases). Per germline, CDR1 DFQATT and CDR2 SNEGSKA (reference sequence). The ends were cut back, 0 bases at V and 3 bases at J, with 12 bases in the middle. The length of the CDR3 is 14 residues.

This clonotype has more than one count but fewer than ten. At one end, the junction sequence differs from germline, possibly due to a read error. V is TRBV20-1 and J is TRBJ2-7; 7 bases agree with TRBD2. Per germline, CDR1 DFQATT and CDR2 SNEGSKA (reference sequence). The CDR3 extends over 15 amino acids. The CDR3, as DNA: TGCAGTGCCAGAGCCACAACTAGCGTCTCCTACGAGCAGTACTTC. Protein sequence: CSARATTSVSYEQYF.

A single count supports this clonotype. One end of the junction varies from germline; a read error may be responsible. The CDR3 loop is CVSGLVLRDSKAGGYYEQYF. For the CDR3, the DNA is TGTGTTAGTGGTTTGGTACTTCGGGACTCGAAGGCCGGGGGGTACTACGAGCAGTACTTC. The chain joins TRBV12-5 to TRBJ2-7, with TRBD2 identical over 7 bases. Germline assignment: CDR1 LGHNT and CDR2 FRNRAP. The CDR3 contains 20 residues.

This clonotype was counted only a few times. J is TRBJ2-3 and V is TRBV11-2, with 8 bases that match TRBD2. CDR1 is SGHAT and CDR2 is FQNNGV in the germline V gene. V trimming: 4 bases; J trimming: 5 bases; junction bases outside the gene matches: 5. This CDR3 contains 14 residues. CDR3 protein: CASSSGLGVDTQYF. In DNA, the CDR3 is TGTGCCAGCAGCTCGGGACTAGGAGTAGATACGCAGTATTTT.

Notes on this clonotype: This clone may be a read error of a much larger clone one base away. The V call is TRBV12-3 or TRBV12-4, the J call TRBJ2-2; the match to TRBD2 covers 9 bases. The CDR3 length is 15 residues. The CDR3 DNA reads TGTGCCAGCTGTTTTGGCGGGGGGGTCTTCGGGGAGCTGTTTTTT. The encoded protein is CASCFGGGVFGELFF.

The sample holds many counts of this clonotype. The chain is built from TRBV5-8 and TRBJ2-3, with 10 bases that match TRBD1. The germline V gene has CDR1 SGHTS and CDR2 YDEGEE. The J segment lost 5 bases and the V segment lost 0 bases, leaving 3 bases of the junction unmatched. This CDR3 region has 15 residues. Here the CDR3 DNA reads TGTGCCAGCAGCTTGGGGACAGGGGGTAGAGATACGCAGTATTTT. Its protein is CASSLGTGGRDTQYF.

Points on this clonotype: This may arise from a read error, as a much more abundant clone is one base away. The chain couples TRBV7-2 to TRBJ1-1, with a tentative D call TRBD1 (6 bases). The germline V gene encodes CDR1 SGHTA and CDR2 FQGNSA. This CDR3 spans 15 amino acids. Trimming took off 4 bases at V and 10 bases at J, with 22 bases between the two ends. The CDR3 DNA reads TGTGCCAGCAGCTCTCGGACAGTTTGGTCGATAGGAGCTTTCTTT. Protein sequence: CASSSRTVWSIGAFF.

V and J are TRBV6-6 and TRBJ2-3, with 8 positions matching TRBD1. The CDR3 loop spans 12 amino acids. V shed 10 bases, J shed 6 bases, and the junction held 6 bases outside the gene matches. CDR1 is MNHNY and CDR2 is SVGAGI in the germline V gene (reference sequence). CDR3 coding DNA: TGTGCCACCGCCCAGGGGGCGGATACGCAGTATTTT. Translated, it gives CATAQGADTQYF.

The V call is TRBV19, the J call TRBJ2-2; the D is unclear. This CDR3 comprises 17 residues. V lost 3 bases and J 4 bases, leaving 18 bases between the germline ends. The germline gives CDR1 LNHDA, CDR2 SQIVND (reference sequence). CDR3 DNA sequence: TGTGCCAGTAGTATCCCTCGACGCTCCTACCTCACCGGGGAGCTGTTTTTT. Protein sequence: CASSIPRRSYLTGELFF.

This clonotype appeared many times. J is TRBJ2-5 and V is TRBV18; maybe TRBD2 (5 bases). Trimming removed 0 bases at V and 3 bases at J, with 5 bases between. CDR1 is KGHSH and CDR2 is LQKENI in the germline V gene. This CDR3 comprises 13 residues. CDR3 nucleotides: TGTGCCAGCTCACCACCGGAGGAAGAGACCCAGTACTTC. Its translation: CASSPPEEETQYF.

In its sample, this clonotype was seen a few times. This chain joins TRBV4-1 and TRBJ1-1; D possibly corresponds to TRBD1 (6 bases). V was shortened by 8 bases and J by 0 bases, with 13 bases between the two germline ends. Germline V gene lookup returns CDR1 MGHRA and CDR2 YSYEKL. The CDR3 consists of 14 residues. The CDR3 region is CASGETGMNTEAFF. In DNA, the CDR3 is TGCGCCAGCGGAGAGACAGGAATGAACACTGAAGCTTTCTTT.

The CDR3 DNA reads TGCAGTGCCAAACTGACAGGGGAGGACGGAGAGACCCAGTACTTC. Its translation is CSAKLTGEDGETQYF. The chain links TRBV20-1 to TRBJ2-5, with 8 bases aligning to TRBD1. This CDR3 has 15 residues. Germline CDR1 is DFQATT and CDR2 is SNEGSKA (reference sequence). V lost 6 bases to trimming and J lost 4 bases; unmatched junction nucleotides: 13.

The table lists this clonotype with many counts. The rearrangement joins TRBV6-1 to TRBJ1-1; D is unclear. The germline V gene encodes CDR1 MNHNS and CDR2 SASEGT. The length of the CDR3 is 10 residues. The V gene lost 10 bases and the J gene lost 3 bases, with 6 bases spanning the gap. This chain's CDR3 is CATHYTEAFF. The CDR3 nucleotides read TGTGCCACCCATTACACTGAAGCTTTCTTT.

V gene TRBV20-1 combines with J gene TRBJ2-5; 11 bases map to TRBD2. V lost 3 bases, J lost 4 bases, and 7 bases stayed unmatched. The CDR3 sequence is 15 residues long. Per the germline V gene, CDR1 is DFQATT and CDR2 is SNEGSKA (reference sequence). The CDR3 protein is CSASSYTSGGETQYF. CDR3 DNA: TGCAGTGCTAGCTCCTATACTAGCGGGGGAGAGACCCAGTACTTC.

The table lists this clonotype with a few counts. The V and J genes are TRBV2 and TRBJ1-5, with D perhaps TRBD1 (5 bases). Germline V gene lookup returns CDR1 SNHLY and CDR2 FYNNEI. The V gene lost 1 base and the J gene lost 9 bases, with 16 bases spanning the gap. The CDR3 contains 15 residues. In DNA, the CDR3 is TGTGCCAGCAGTGAAGGACAGACTATCCCGGGGCCCCAGCATTTT. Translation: CASSEGQTIPGPQHF.

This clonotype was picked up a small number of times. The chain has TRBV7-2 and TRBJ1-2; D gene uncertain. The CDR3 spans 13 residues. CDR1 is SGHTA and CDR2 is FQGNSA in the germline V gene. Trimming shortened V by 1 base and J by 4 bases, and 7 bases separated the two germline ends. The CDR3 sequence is CASSLDAPYGYTF. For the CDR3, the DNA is TGTGCCAGCAGCTTAGATGCGCCCTATGGCTACACCTTC.

This chain's CDR3 is CASSQRDRGLYEQYF. The CDR3 nucleotides read TGTGCCAGCAGCCAGCGGGACAGGGGGCTCTACGAGCAGTACTTC. This chain joins TRBV3-1 and TRBJ2-7; 12 bases line up with TRBD1. V shed 3 bases, J shed 3 bases, and the junction held 3 bases outside the gene matches. Germline V gives CDR1 LGHDT, CDR2 YNNKEL (reference sequence). The CDR3 has 15 residues.